These T cell receptor beta chains were read from a single sample in a study of T cells in Graves' hyperthyroidism and ophthalmopathy. Via MiXCR, TCRdb re-called the multiplex PCR reads, giving one row per CDR3 protein. The table records over 500,000 distinct CDR3 sequences, roughly a sixth of them present only once. Source material: blood. These receptors all stem from a woman aged 30 to 39 with Graves' ophthalmopathy. The CDR3 runs from the conserved cysteine through the conserved F or W. A D gene is named only where the DNA matches it firmly. Clone size is shown for a subset of rows, as once, few, many or a class of expanded clone.

j_call: TRBJ2-6
d_call: -
clone_size: -
v_call: TRBV19
cdr3_nt: TGTGCCAGTAGTAGAGCGCAGTACTCTGGGGCCAACGTCCTGACTTTC
cdr3_aa: CASSRAQYSGANVLTF

j_call: TRBJ1-5
d_call: -
clone_size: few
v_call: TRBV28
cdr3_nt: TGTGCCAGCAGTGTACCGCAGGGTCCCAATCAGCCCCAGCATTTT
cdr3_aa: CASSVPQGPNQPQHF

j_call: TRBJ2-7
d_call: -
clone_size: many
v_call: TRBV15
cdr3_nt: TGTGCCACCAGCACGGGGGGCGGTGAGCAGTACTTC
cdr3_aa: CATSTGGGEQYF

j_call: TRBJ2-4
d_call: -
clone_size: few
v_call: TRBV20-1
cdr3_nt: TGCAGTGCTAGAGATAACGGGATCAAAAACATTCAGTACTTC
cdr3_aa: CSARDNGIKNIQYF

j_call: TRBJ2-7
d_call: -
clone_size: few
v_call: TRBV7-3
cdr3_nt: TGTGCCAGCAGCTTAGGGGTCGCAGGGCCCTACGAGCAGTACTTC
cdr3_aa: CASSLGVAGPYEQYF

j_call: TRBJ1-1
d_call: -
clone_size: -
v_call: TRBV11-1
cdr3_nt: TGTGCCAGCCAGGATGTGTCCTTCACTGAAGCTTTCTTT
cdr3_aa: CASQDVSFTEAFF

j_call: TRBJ2-3
d_call: -
clone_size: -
v_call: TRBV15
cdr3_nt: TGTGCCACCAGCAGAGGGCGAGACTCAGATACGCAGTATTTT
cdr3_aa: CATSRGRDSDTQYF

j_call: TRBJ2-2
d_call: -
clone_size: -
v_call: TRBV6-5
cdr3_nt: TGTGCCAGCAGTTACCGGAGGGACCTAAACACCGGGGAGCTGTTTTTT
cdr3_aa: CASSYRRDLNTGELFF

j_call: TRBJ2-7
d_call: -
clone_size: few
v_call: TRBV10-3
cdr3_nt: TGTGCCATCAGTGACAATAGTCTAACTCTTAACGAGCAGTACTTC
cdr3_aa: CAISDNSLTLNEQYF

j_call: TRBJ2-5
d_call: TRBD2
clone_size: many
v_call: TRBV3-1
cdr3_nt: TGTGCCAGCAGCCAAGGGAGACTAGCGGGAGACCAAGAGACCCAGTACTTC
cdr3_aa: CASSQGRLAGDQETQYF

j_call: TRBJ2-6
d_call: -
clone_size: few
v_call: TRBV9
cdr3_nt: TGTGCCAGCAGCGTAGGACCTAGCTTTGGGGCCAACGTCCTGACTTTC
cdr3_aa: CASSVGPSFGANVLTF

j_call: TRBJ1-1
d_call: -
clone_size: many
v_call: TRBV20-1
cdr3_nt: TGCAGTGCGCCCGGACAGCTAACAATGGGAACTGAAGCTTTCTTT
cdr3_aa: CSAPGQLTMGTEAFF

j_call: TRBJ1-1
d_call: -
clone_size: few
v_call: TRBV20-1
cdr3_nt: TGCAGTGCTAGAGAACCTGACAGTGAAGCTTTCTTT
cdr3_aa: CSAREPDSEAFF

j_call: TRBJ2-7
d_call: -
clone_size: many
v_call: TRBV30
cdr3_nt: TGTGCCTGGGGGCCAGGGTCTCGGCAGTACTTC
cdr3_aa: CAWGPGSRQYF

j_call: TRBJ2-3
d_call: TRBD1
clone_size: -
v_call: TRBV28
cdr3_nt: TGTGCCAGCAGTGGATCCGGGACAGTGAAAACAGATACGCAGTATTTT
cdr3_aa: CASSGSGTVKTDTQYF

j_call: TRBJ2-1
d_call: -
clone_size: many
v_call: TRBV6-2/TRBV6-3
cdr3_nt: TGTGCCAGCAGGATCTACAGCTCCTACAATGAGCAGTTCTTC
cdr3_aa: CASRIYSSYNEQFF

j_call: TRBJ1-3
d_call: -
clone_size: few
v_call: TRBV20-1
cdr3_nt: TGCAGTGCTAGAGATCTTCGCACCCGGAAGAGCTCTGGAAACACCATATATTTT
cdr3_aa: CSARDLRTRKSSGNTIYF

j_call: TRBJ1-2
d_call: TRBD1
clone_size: few
v_call: TRBV20-1
cdr3_nt: TGCAGTGCTAGGGCGGGACACGGGACAGGGGCCTACGCTATCGGCTACACCTTC
cdr3_aa: CSARAGHGTGAYAIGYTF

j_call: TRBJ1-5
d_call: -
clone_size: many
v_call: TRBV2
cdr3_nt: TGTGCCAGCAGTGGGTTGTCCGTCAATCAGCCCCAGCATTTT
cdr3_aa: CASSGLSVNQPQHF

j_call: TRBJ2-5
d_call: TRBD1
clone_size: many
v_call: TRBV20-1
cdr3_nt: TGCAGTGCTAGAGTCCTCGGGACAGGGGTCGATGAGACCCAGTACTTC
cdr3_aa: CSARVLGTGVDETQYF

j_call: TRBJ2-2
d_call: -
clone_size: few
v_call: TRBV12-3/TRBV12-4
cdr3_nt: TGTGCCAGCAGTCGCCCCTCCGGGGAGCTGTTTTTT
cdr3_aa: CASSRPSGELFF

j_call: TRBJ1-4
d_call: -
clone_size: few
v_call: TRBV19
cdr3_nt: TGTGCCAGTAGTCTCCGGCAGCCAGCGGCAACTAATGAAAAACTGTTTTTT
cdr3_aa: CASSLRQPAATNEKLFF

j_call: TRBJ2-7
d_call: -
clone_size: many
v_call: TRBV5-1
cdr3_nt: TGCGCCAGCAGCTTGGCCGGGGGGCCCTCCTACGAGCAGTACTTC
cdr3_aa: CASSLAGGPSYEQYF

j_call: TRBJ2-1
d_call: -
clone_size: many
v_call: TRBV7-2
cdr3_nt: TGTGCCAGCAGCTTAGATGGCGGGTCGGGTGCAGAGCAGTTCTTC
cdr3_aa: CASSLDGGSGAEQFF

j_call: TRBJ1-6
d_call: -
clone_size: few
v_call: TRBV6-1
cdr3_nt: TGTGCCACTGGGGCCACGGGAGATAATTCACCCCTCCACTTT
cdr3_aa: CATGATGDNSPLHF

j_call: TRBJ2-7
d_call: -
clone_size: -
v_call: TRBV12-3/TRBV12-4
cdr3_nt: TGTGCCAGCAGTCTGGCAGCCTACTCCTACAAGCAGTACTTC
cdr3_aa: CASSLAAYSYKQYF

j_call: TRBJ2-2
d_call: -
clone_size: -
v_call: TRBV12-3/TRBV12-4
cdr3_nt: TGTGCCAGCAGCCCCGGGGTAGGGGGCACCGGGGAGCTGTTTTTT
cdr3_aa: CASSPGVGGTGELFF

j_call: TRBJ1-1
d_call: -
clone_size: many
v_call: TRBV12-3/TRBV12-4
cdr3_nt: TGTGCCAGCAGTTTAAGACCGAACACTGAAGCTTTCTTT
cdr3_aa: CASSLRPNTEAFF

j_call: TRBJ1-5
d_call: -
clone_size: -
v_call: TRBV19
cdr3_nt: TGTGCCAGTACCCCCCGATCTCGGGATCAGCCCCAGCATTTT
cdr3_aa: CASTPRSRDQPQHF

j_call: TRBJ1-2
d_call: -
clone_size: -
v_call: TRBV6-4
cdr3_nt: TGTGCCAGCAGTGACTCGGACAGCGATGGCTACACCTTC
cdr3_aa: CASSDSDSDGYTF

j_call: TRBJ2-5
d_call: -
clone_size: many
v_call: TRBV11-2
cdr3_nt: TGTGCCAGCAGCTTAGGAGGGGACCGTTTCGGGACCCAGTACTTC
cdr3_aa: CASSLGGDRFGTQYF

j_call: TRBJ2-7
d_call: -
clone_size: many
v_call: TRBV7-9
cdr3_nt: TGTGCCAGCAGCTTAGTGGCCACGTCGGACGAGCAGTACTTC
cdr3_aa: CASSLVATSDEQYF

j_call: TRBJ1-1
d_call: -
clone_size: many
v_call: TRBV7-2
cdr3_nt: TGTGCCAGCAGTCGCGTGGCCGGGGGCACTGAAGCTTTCTTT
cdr3_aa: CASSRVAGGTEAFF

j_call: TRBJ2-1
d_call: TRBD2
clone_size: many
v_call: TRBV29-1
cdr3_nt: TGCAGCGTGGGGATAGCGGGAGGCTACAATGAGCAGTTCTTC
cdr3_aa: CSVGIAGGYNEQFF

j_call: TRBJ2-4
d_call: -
clone_size: -
v_call: TRBV19
cdr3_nt: TGTGCCAGTACCCCCCCGGGACTAGCCAAAAACATTCAGTACTTC
cdr3_aa: CASTPPGLAKNIQYF

j_call: TRBJ2-2
d_call: TRBD2
clone_size: few
v_call: TRBV7-8
cdr3_nt: TGTGCCAGCAGCTTTCTCTTGACTAGCGGGAGGGCCTTTCAGGACACCGGGGAGCTGTTTTTT
cdr3_aa: CASSFLLTSGRAFQDTGELFF

j_call: TRBJ1-2
d_call: TRBD1
clone_size: few
v_call: TRBV5-1
cdr3_nt: TGCGCCAGCAGCTCTCGGACAGGGGAGGTTACGTTCGGCTACACCTTC
cdr3_aa: CASSSRTGEVTFGYTF

j_call: TRBJ2-7
d_call: -
clone_size: -
v_call: TRBV19
cdr3_nt: TGTGCCAGTAGTTCCTTACAGGGAGCACCCTACGAGCAGTACTTC
cdr3_aa: CASSSLQGAPYEQYF

j_call: TRBJ2-5
d_call: -
clone_size: many
v_call: TRBV7-2
cdr3_nt: TGTGCCAGCAGCTTAGACGTTTACCAAGAGACCCAGTACTTC
cdr3_aa: CASSLDVYQETQYF

j_call: TRBJ2-7
d_call: TRBD2
clone_size: many
v_call: TRBV6-1
cdr3_nt: TGTGCCAGCAGTAAACTAGCGGGCTCCTACGAGCAGTACTTC
cdr3_aa: CASSKLAGSYEQYF

j_call: TRBJ2-3
d_call: TRBD2
clone_size: -
v_call: TRBV6-1
cdr3_nt: TGTGCCAGCAGTTCCGGACTAGCGGGATCAGATACGCAGTATTTT
cdr3_aa: CASSSGLAGSDTQYF

j_call: TRBJ1-2
d_call: -
clone_size: -
v_call: TRBV7-9
cdr3_nt: TGTGCCAGCAGCTTATGGGGCGGGGTTCGCTATGGCTACACCTTC
cdr3_aa: CASSLWGGVRYGYTF

j_call: TRBJ1-1
d_call: -
clone_size: -
v_call: TRBV12-3/TRBV12-4
cdr3_nt: TGTGCCAGCATTTTAGGGTCCCAGGGGATGGCGAGTACTGAAGCTTTCTTT
cdr3_aa: CASILGSQGMASTEAFF

j_call: TRBJ2-3
d_call: TRBD2
clone_size: -
v_call: TRBV12-3/TRBV12-4
cdr3_nt: TGTGCCAGCAGTTTGTTTTTGGCGGGAGAATACACAGATACGCAGTATTTT
cdr3_aa: CASSLFLAGEYTDTQYF

j_call: TRBJ2-1
d_call: -
clone_size: once
v_call: TRBV19
cdr3_nt: TGTGCCAGTAGCCCCGGGACTTTACCCAATGAGCAGTTCTTC
cdr3_aa: CASSPGTLPNEQFF

j_call: TRBJ2-7
d_call: TRBD1
clone_size: many
v_call: TRBV2
cdr3_nt: TGTGCCAGCATCCCAAGGGGCAGGGGGCAGCAGGAGCAGTACTTC
cdr3_aa: CASIPRGRGQQEQYF

j_call: TRBJ2-3
d_call: TRBD2
clone_size: many
v_call: TRBV7-2
cdr3_nt: TGTGCCAGCAGCTTAGGCCCTAGCGGGAGGTCAGATACGCAGTATTTT
cdr3_aa: CASSLGPSGRSDTQYF